The 12 T cell receptor beta chains presented below share a single source sample, sequenced in a study of T cell repertoires in cytomegalovirus infection. TCRdb reprocessed the reads with MiXCR, giving one entry per CDR3 protein. The sample carries fewer than 300,000 distinct CDR3 sequences, about 26% recorded once. The sequenced sample was PBMCs. The receptors were gathered from a human donor in good health (CMV status not recorded). Some clones in this sample may be carry-over from other donors' samples.

This clonotype was observed a handful of times. The chain links TRBV7-3 to TRBJ1-5; a possible D gene is TRBD1 (6 bases). V lost 8 bases to trimming and J lost 0 bases, with 11 bases between them. Germline CDR1 is SGHTA and CDR2 is FQGTGA. This CDR3 spans 14 amino acids. CDR3 in amino acids: CASSQGHSNQPQHF. In nucleotides, the CDR3 is TGTGCCAGCTCGCAGGGACATAGCAATCAGCCCCAGCATTTT.

This chain uses TRBV19 with TRBJ2-1, with unresolved D. V lost 8 bases, J lost 5 bases, and 13 bases lay in between. The CDR3 sequence is 13 residues long. Germline V gene sequence: CDR1 LNHDA, CDR2 SQIVND (reference sequence). The CDR3 DNA reads TGTGCCAGTCGGAAATCGTCGAACAATGAGCAGTTCTTC. It is translated as CASRKSSNNEQFF.

This clonotype has just a few counts. V is TRBV2 and J is TRBJ2-4; 9 positions agree with TRBD2. In germline, CDR1 is SNHLY, CDR2 FYNNEI. V gave up 4 bases and J gave up 2 bases; unmatched junction bases: 6. CDR3 length: 16 amino acids. The CDR3 here is CASSVSGRRTKNIQYF. In nucleotides, the CDR3 is TGTGCCAGCAGTGTTAGCGGGAGAAGGACCAAAAACATTCAGTACTTC.

The chain is built from TRBV19 and TRBJ1-1, with D perhaps matching TRBD1 (5 bases). Germline assignment: CDR1 LNHDA and CDR2 SQIVND (reference sequence). V lost 1 base, J lost 0 bases, and 15 bases lay in between. This CDR3 comprises 17 residues. The CDR3 coding sequence is TGTGCCAGTAGTATAGTTCGCGGGGGTGGAATGAACACTGAAGCTTTCTTT. This codes for CASSIVRGGGMNTEAFF.

This clonotype was counted a few times. J is TRBJ1-1 and V is TRBV6-5, with D possibly being TRBD1 (5 bases). The V and J ends lost 4 bases and 5 bases respectively, with 17 bases between them. There are 15 residues in the CDR3. Per germline, CDR1 MNHEY and CDR2 SVGAGI. CDR3 sequence: CASSLSGTPITEAFF. The CDR3 DNA reads as TGTGCCAGCAGTTTATCCGGGACCCCGATAACTGAAGCTTTCTTT.

The sample holds many counts of this clonotype. The rearrangement uses TRBV7-2 and TRBJ1-2, with a tentative D call TRBD1 (5 bases). CDR1 SGHTA and CDR2 FQGNSA come from the germline V gene. V was cut by 4 bases and J by 2 bases, with 17 bases left in between. This CDR3 has 16 residues. CDR3 bases: TGTGCCAGCAGCTGGGACTCCCGGCAGGGAAACTATGGCTACACCTTC. Translation gives CASSWDSRQGNYGYTF. Together with reference TRBV7-2 and TRBJ1-2, the CDR3 gives the full variable domain: GAGVSQSPSNKVTEKGKDVELRCDPISGHTALYWYRQSLGQGLEFLIYFQGNSAPDKSGLPSDRFSAERTGGSVSTLTIQRTQQEDSAVYLCASSWDSRQGNYGYTFGSGTRLTVV.

This clonotype appeared a few times. V usage is TRBV4-1 and J usage is TRBJ2-1; 13 nucleotides match TRBD2. Germline CDR1 and CDR2: MGHRA and YSYEKL. Trimming cost V 5 bases and J 2 bases; bases outside gene matches: 6. This CDR3 comprises 17 residues. CDR3 region: CASSFGLAGAPYNEQFF. CDR3 nucleotide sequence: TGCGCCAGCAGCTTCGGACTAGCGGGAGCACCCTACAATGAGCAGTTCTTC.

The chain recombines TRBV11-2 with TRBJ2-5; D not resolved. This CDR3 has 14 amino acids. Germline assignment: CDR1 SGHAT and CDR2 FQNNGV. Trimming shortened V by 7 bases and J by 1 base, and 13 bases separated the two germline ends. The CDR3, as DNA: TGTGCCAGCACCCTTTCCCAGTTCCAAGAGACCCAGTACTTC. It is translated as CASTLSQFQETQYF.

This clonotype was detected only a few times. The chain joins TRBV7-2 to TRBJ1-5; D gene ambiguous. From germline, CDR1 is SGHTA and CDR2 FQGNSA. This CDR3 has 13 residues. V was trimmed by 2 bases and J by 4 bases, leaving 6 bases between them. The CDR3 bases are TGTGCCAGCAGCTTAAAAATTAATCAGCCCCAGCATTTT. It yields the protein CASSLKINQPQHF.

J is TRBJ2-1 and V is TRBV7-9; 7 nucleotides agree with TRBD1. Germline V gives CDR1 SEHNR, CDR2 FQNEAQ (reference sequence). The CDR3 has 16 amino acids. After removal of 2 bases from V and 5 bases from J, the junction contained 9 bases not matched to a gene. For the CDR3, the DNA is TGTGCCAGCAGCTTAAGACAGGGATTAGTGGACAATGAGCAGTTCTTC. This sequence encodes CASSLRQGLVDNEQFF.

The sample holds one count of this clonotype. This sequence joins TRBV10-3 and TRBJ1-5; D ambiguous. Germline CDR1 reads ENHRY; CDR2 reads SYGVKD. V lost 3 bases to trimming and J lost 1 base, with 4 bases between them. CDR3 size: 13 residues. The CDR3 protein is CAISEVSNQPQHF. In DNA, the CDR3 is TGTGCCATCAGTGAAGTCAGCAATCAGCCCCAGCATTTT.

This clonotype was picked up a small number of times. This sequence joins TRBV20-1 and TRBJ1-6, with TRBD1 matching 9 bases. Germline loops: CDR1 DFQATT, CDR2 SNEGSKA (reference sequence). Unmatched junction bases numbered 9, after V lost 7 bases and J lost 11 bases. The CDR3 loop spans 13 amino acids. The CDR3: CSGAGQGQTPLHF. DNA for the CDR3: TGCAGTGGCGCGGGACAGGGCCAAACACCCCTCCACTTT.